This T cell receptor beta chain was obtained from a study of T cells in women clearing cervical HPV infection. Across the study: Controls' single incident HPV16 infection cleared within 12 months without precancer. Study results and limitations: CIN3+ cases had significantly higher TCR richness than controls; evenness did not differ.

Each participant carried one incident cervical HPV16 infection only. For this clone: What it binds is unknown. The CDR3 extends 3 residues past the end of the read, so its final part is completed from the germline J gene.

The method was immunoSEQ multiplex PCR; TCRdb's version includes in-frame clones alone and lacks a portion of them. The sample has fewer than 40,000 clones; the top ten hold 6.8%. There are 14 residues in the CDR3. V was clipped by 2 bases and J by 0 bases, with 9 bases between them. The germline V gene encodes CDR1 DFQATT and CDR2 SNEGSKA (reference sequence). Sequencing was done on a sample of blood buffy coat. This chain links TRBV20-1 with TRBJ2-3; TRBD1 is a possible D gene (6 bases). The receptor's source is a woman aged 18 to 75 with a cervical HPV16 infection that either progressed to CIN3+ or cleared (not recorded which). CDR3 DNA, as far as it was read: TGCAGTGCTAGACTGGGACACAGCACAGATACG. As protein: CSARLGHSTDT. The entire CDR3 is CSARLGHSTDTQYF.